Listed below are T cell receptor beta chains from one sample, sequenced in a study of OX40 agonist ivuxolimab in advanced cancers. Using immunoSEQ multiplex PCR, the repertoire was profiled, and TCRdb retains in-frame clones only, with some absent. The sample consists of 55,000 to 75,000 clones, about nine tenths of them appearing once. The sequencing here drew on CD4+ or CD8+ T cells sorted from blood, taken in a trial of the OX40 agonist ivuxolimab. The receptors come from an adult with an advanced solid tumor such as melanoma, head and neck, liver or kidney cancer. CDR3s include the opening cysteine and the closing phenylalanine or tryptophan. The D gene is left open where the match is weak. For some rows the clone size is stated as once, few or many, or as a class when expanded; others skip it.

j_call cdr3_length d_call v_call clone_size cdr3_aa cdr3_nt
TRBJ2-7 11 NA TRBV29-1 once CSVDSRGGQYF TGCAGCGTTGATTCGCGGGGAGGGCAGTACTTC
TRBJ1-6 15 NA TRBV28 NA CASSPETGILSPLHF TGTGCCAGCAGTCCAGAAACAGGGATTCTTTCACCCCTCCACTTT
TRBJ2-7 20 TRBD2 TRBV27 NA CASSRKKQGGLAGGYYEQYF TGTGCCAGCAGCCGTAAGAAACAGGGGGGACTAGCGGGAGGCTACTACGAGCAGTACTTC
TRBJ1-2 14 TRBD1 TRBV6-5 once CASSPSGTGNGYTF TGTGCCAGCAGTCCCTCCGGGACAGGGAATGGCTACACCTTC
TRBJ2-5 14 TRBD1 TRBV7-2 NA CASSYQGDQETQYF TGTGCCAGCAGCTACCAGGGGGACCAAGAGACCCAGTACTTC
TRBJ1-3 14 NA TRBV19 NA CASSKGHFGNTIYF TGTGCCAGTAGTAAAGGACACTTCGGAAACACCATATATTTT
TRBJ1-4 15 NA TRBV6-6 once CASSKKDSLSLQLFF TGTGCCAGCTCAAAAAAAGACAGCCTTTCTCTTCAACTGTTTTTT
TRBJ2-3 17 NA TRBV4-2 NA CASSQDGAGRYTDTQYF TGTGCCAGCAGCCAAGATGGAGCAGGCAGATACACAGATACGCAGTATTTT
TRBJ2-2 14 NA TRBV11-3 NA CASSLAGETGELFF TGTGCCAGCAGCTTAGCGGGGGAAACCGGGGAGCTGTTTTTT
TRBJ1-2 11 NA TRBV6-5 once CASRALYGYTF TGTGCCAGCAGGGCCCTCTATGGCTACACCTTC
TRBJ2-3 14 NA TRBV4-2 NA CASSQDQSEDTQYF TGTGCCAGCAGCCAAGACCAATCTGAGGATACGCAGTATTTT
TRBJ2-1 14 NA TRBV30 NA CAWSGTGRENEQFF TGTGCCTGGAGTGGGACAGGGAGGGAGAATGAGCAGTTCTTC
TRBJ2-3 15 NA TRBV5-1 NA CASSWTHPSTDTQYF TGCGCCAGCAGCTGGACGCATCCTAGCACAGATACGCAGTATTTT
TRBJ2-1 13 TRBD2 TRBV7-9 NA CASSLGLAAIVFF TGTGCCAGCAGCTTAGGACTAGCAGCCATCGTGTTCTTC
TRBJ2-3 15 NA TRBV5-1 NA CASLRGPSFADTQYF TGCGCCAGCCTTCGCGGGCCCTCGTTCGCAGATACGCAGTATTTT
TRBJ1-2 15 TRBD1 TRBV6-6 NA CASSFTRDRGDGYTF TGTGCCAGCAGTTTCACCCGGGACAGGGGAGATGGCTACACCTTC
TRBJ2-1 16 TRBD2 TRBV11-3 NA CASSLDSAAGGLEQFF TGTGCCAGCAGCTTAGACTCTGCCGCGGGGGGGTTGGAGCAGTTCTTC
TRBJ1-2 14 TRBD1 TRBV19 NA CASSPGGGSYGYTF TGTGCCAGTAGCCCAGGGGGAGGAAGTTATGGCTACACCTTC
TRBJ2-7 15 NA TRBV28 NA CASSTAVGYPHEQYF TGTGCCAGCTCTACCGCGGTGGGTTACCCTCACGAGCAGTACTTC
TRBJ1-1 14 NA TRBV11-2 NA CASSLDLRGTEAFF TGTGCCAGCAGCTTAGATCTCAGGGGAACTGAAGCTTTCTTT
TRBJ2-5 15 TRBD1 TRBV5-1 NA CASSFTGVWGETQYF TGCGCCAGCAGCTTCACAGGGGTTTGGGGGGAGACCCAGTACTTC
TRBJ1-2 15 TRBD1 TRBV5-4 NA CASSDQGAAGYGYTF TGTGCCAGCAGCGACCAGGGGGCGGCGGGCTATGGCTACACCTTC
TRBJ2-3 16 TRBD2 TRBV9 NA CASGRERERRGDTQYF TGTGCCAGCGGGCGTGAGCGGGAGAGGAGGGGAGATACGCAGTATTTT
TRBJ2-1 14 TRBD1 TRBV7-2 NA CASSSGQGRREQFF TGTGCCAGCAGCTCCGGACAGGGAAGACGTGAGCAGTTCTTC
TRBJ2-5 15 TRBD1 TRBV7-3 NA CASTKTGGGLETQYF TGTGCCAGCACCAAGACAGGGGGCGGCTTGGAGACCCAGTACTTC
TRBJ1-3 14 NA TRBV10-3 NA CAIGEGGSGNTIYF TGTGCCATCGGCGAGGGCGGCTCTGGAAACACCATATATTTT
TRBJ2-2 14 NA TRBV19 NA CASSNQANTGELFF TGTGCCAGTAGTAACCAGGCTAACACCGGGGAGCTGTTTTTT
TRBJ2-1 14 NA TRBV2 NA CASRRVSGHNEQFF TGTGCCAGCAGAAGGGTTAGCGGTCACAATGAGCAGTTCTTC
TRBJ1-6 15 TRBD1 TRBV6-6 NA CASRTRDSGNSPLHF TGTGCCAGCAGGACCCGGGACAGCGGTAATTCACCCCTCCACTTT
TRBJ2-5 14 NA TRBV5-1 NA CASTQGSGQETQYF TGCGCCAGCACTCAGGGTTCCGGCCAAGAGACCCAGTACTTC
TRBJ2-7 14 TRBD2 TRBV11-2 few CASSLDPGTSEQYF TGTGCCAGCAGCTTAGATCCGGGGACTAGCGAGCAGTACTTC
TRBJ1-3 14 NA TRBV6-6 NA CASSSAPSGNTIYF TGTGCCAGCAGTTCTGCGCCCTCTGGAAACACCATATATTTT
TRBJ2-7 13 TRBD1 TRBV10-2 NA CASSRDRSYEQYF TGCGCCAGCAGTCGGGACAGATCCTACGAGCAGTACTTC
TRBJ2-7 15 NA TRBV11-3 NA CASSLVAGGTYEQYF TGTGCCAGCAGCTTAGTGGCGGGCGGTACCTACGAGCAGTACTTC
TRBJ1-1 13 TRBD1 TRBV10-3 NA CATTGDSHTEAFF TGTGCCACTACAGGGGACTCGCACACTGAAGCTTTCTTT
TRBJ1-1 13 NA TRBV19 NA CASSTGLNTEAFF TGTGCCAGTAGTACCGGACTGAACACTGAAGCTTTCTTT
TRBJ1-1 13 NA TRBV29-1 NA CSVRPILGTEAFF TGCAGCGTTCGACCGATTTTGGGCACTGAAGCTTTCTTT
TRBJ2-1 17 TRBD1 TRBV4-3 NA CASSQLTTSGTGDEQFF TGCGCCAGCAGCCAACTAACGACCTCCGGGACAGGGGATGAGCAGTTCTTC
TRBJ2-7 12 NA TRBV4-3 NA CASSQDGGEQYF TGCGCCAGCAGCCAGGACGGAGGCGAGCAGTACTTC
TRBJ1-1 15 TRBD1 TRBV5-1 NA CASWTGGGLNTEAFF TGCGCCAGCTGGACAGGTGGGGGATTGAACACTGAAGCTTTCTTT
TRBJ2-1 16 TRBD2 TRBV5-4 NA CASSPRLAGGPGEQFF TGTGCCAGCAGCCCGAGACTAGCGGGGGGGCCTGGTGAGCAGTTCTTC
TRBJ2-1 13 NA TRBV9 NA CASSPRAGSEQFF TGTGCCAGCAGCCCCCGGGCGGGAAGCGAGCAGTTCTTC
TRBJ2-5 17 TRBD2 TRBV15 NA CATSRDSGASGGRAQYF TGTGCCACCAGCAGAGATTCGGGGGCTAGCGGGGGTAGGGCCCAGTACTTC
TRBJ2-2 16 TRBD2 TRBV9 once CASSATGGPGTGELFF TGTGCCAGCAGCGCCACGGGGGGGCCGGGCACCGGGGAGCTGTTTTTT
TRBJ1-1 18 NA TRBV7-3 NA CASSLNGAGGRMNTEAFF TGTGCCAGCAGCTTAAATGGAGCGGGGGGACGCATGAACACTGAAGCTTTCTTT